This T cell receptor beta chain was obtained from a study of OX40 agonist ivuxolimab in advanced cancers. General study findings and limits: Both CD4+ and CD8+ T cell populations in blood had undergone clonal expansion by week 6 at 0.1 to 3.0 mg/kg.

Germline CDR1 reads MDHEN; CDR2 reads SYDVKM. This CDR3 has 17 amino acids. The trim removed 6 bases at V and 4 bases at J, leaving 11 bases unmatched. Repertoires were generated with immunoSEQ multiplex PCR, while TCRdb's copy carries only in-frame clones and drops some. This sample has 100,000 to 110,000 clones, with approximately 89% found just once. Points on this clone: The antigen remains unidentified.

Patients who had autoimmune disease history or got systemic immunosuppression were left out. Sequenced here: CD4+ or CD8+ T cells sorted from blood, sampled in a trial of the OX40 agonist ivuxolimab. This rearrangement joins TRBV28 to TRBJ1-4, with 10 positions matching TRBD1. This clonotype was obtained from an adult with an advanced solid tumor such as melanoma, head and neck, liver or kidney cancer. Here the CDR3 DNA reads TGTGCCAGCAGGGAACGGACAGGGGGACGGGATAATGAAAAACTGTTTTTT. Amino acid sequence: CASRERTGGRDNEKLFF.